Listed here are 16 T cell receptor beta chains from one sample, sequenced in a study of vaccination and CD4 T cells after COVID-19. Sequencing of DNA taken from cultured CD4+ T cells relied on the Oncomine TCR Beta short-read assay. One entry per CDR3 protein results from TCRdb running MiXCR on the PCR reads. This table has roughly 20,000 distinct CDR3 sequences, under 80% appearing once. Treatment reported: approximately nine-day PBMC culture with coronavirus spike peptide pools or control peptides (ViraFEST assay). The antigens of these receptors remain unknown. The specimen sequenced was CD4+ T cells from blood, cultured in vitro. These receptors were collected from a human donor who had recovered from COVID-19.

The chain links TRBV4-3 to TRBJ2-3, with 10 bases fitting TRBD1. Unmatched junction bases numbered 9, after V lost 2 bases and J lost 4 bases. The CDR3 runs 17 residues. The germline V gene has CDR1 LGHNA and CDR2 YSLEER. The DNA for the CDR3 is TGCGCCAGCAGCCAAAAAGTGGGACAGGGGTGGGCAGATACGCAGTATTTT. Amino acids: CASSQKVGQGWADTQYF.

This clonotype was counted between two and nine times. The rearrangement links TRBV6-5 to TRBJ1-5, with TRBD1 matching 8 bases. The CDR3 totals 16 residues. Germline V gene sequence: CDR1 MNHEY, CDR2 SVGAGI. The J segment lost 3 bases and the V segment lost 4 bases, leaving 8 bases of the junction unmatched. The CDR3 nucleotides are TGTGCCAGCAGTTCCTACCGGGACAGGATCAATCAGCCCCAGCATTTT. Translation: CASSSYRDRINQPQHF.

This clonotype has more than one count but fewer than ten. The CDR3 protein is CASSRTESNQPQHF. The CDR3 DNA sequence: TGTGCCAGCAGTCGGACGGAAAGCAATCAGCCCCAGCATTTT. The rearrangement uses TRBV6-2 or TRBV6-3 and TRBJ1-5; D uncertain. Between the trimmed V and J ends, which lost 5 bases and 1 base, there was a span of 9 bases. Germline V gives CDR1 MNHEY, CDR2 SVGEGT. This CDR3 contains 14 residues.

The chain is built from TRBV7-9 and TRBJ1-2; possibly TRBD1 for D (6 bases). The V and J ends lost 0 bases and 5 bases respectively, with 19 bases between them. In germline, CDR1 is SEHNR, CDR2 FQNEAQ (reference sequence). The CDR3 spans 17 residues. CDR3: CASSLAAETGLLYGYTF. The CDR3 bases are TGTGCCAGCAGCTTAGCGGCCGAGACAGGACTATTATATGGCTACACCTTC.

The rearrangement uses TRBV27 and TRBJ1-2, with a possible D match to TRBD1 (6 bases). The CDR3 has 14 residues. Germline values: CDR1 MNHEY, CDR2 SMNVEV (reference sequence). V was clipped by 5 bases and J by 2 bases, with 12 bases between them. CDR3 in DNA: TGTGCCAGCAGTATCAGTGGACAGAACTATGGCTACACCTTC. The encoded protein is CASSISGQNYGYTF.

This chain joins TRBV5-1 and TRBJ1-6, with 10 nucleotides matching TRBD1. Germline CDR1 reads SGHRS; CDR2 reads YFSETQ. Germline trimming cut 4 bases from V and 7 bases from J; bases unmatched to any gene: 11. This CDR3 has 17 residues. This CDR3 is CASSPRGDRGRNSPLHF. The DNA for the CDR3 is TGCGCCAGCAGCCCTAGGGGGGACAGGGGCCGGAATTCACCCCTCCACTTT.

CDR3 sequence: CASSIGGQGYNEQFF. In nucleotides, the CDR3 is TGTGCCAGTAGTATAGGTGGACAGGGGTACAATGAGCAGTTCTTC. This sequence joins TRBV19 and TRBJ2-1; 9 positions match TRBD1. The CDR3 totals 15 residues. Looked up from germline, CDR1 is LNHDA and CDR2 is SQIVND (reference sequence). Trimming at V came to 1 base and at J to 4 bases, leaving 2 bases not matched to a gene.

CDR3 amino acids: CASSPGSSANNEQFF. Written as DNA, the CDR3 is TGTGCCAGCAGTCCCGGGTCCAGCGCTAACAATGAGCAGTTCTTC. The rearrangement joins TRBV7-3 to TRBJ2-1; unclear D gene. Trimming stripped 6 bases from V and 5 bases from J, with 17 bases between. The germline V gene encodes CDR1 SGHTA and CDR2 FQGTGA. The CDR3 extends over 15 amino acids.

This chain connects TRBV7-3 to TRBJ2-3; D is uncertain. V lost 5 bases, J lost 2 bases, and 11 bases lay in between. The CDR3 loop spans 14 amino acids. Germline loops: CDR1 SGHTA, CDR2 FQGTGA. The CDR3 sequence is CASSPRPDTDTQYF. DNA of the CDR3: TGTGCCAGCAGCCCTCGGCCGGACACAGATACGCAGTATTTT.

This chain links TRBV11-3 with TRBJ2-3; 8 positions agree with TRBD2. The CDR3 is 17 residues long. Germline lookup yields CDR1 SGHNT and CDR2 YENEEA. J lost 3 bases, V lost 2 bases, and 10 bases had no gene match. DNA for the CDR3: TGTGCCAGCAGCTTAATGAGCGGGAGTAGAGGAACAGATACGCAGTATTTT. Protein product: CASSLMSGSRGTDTQYF.

The CDR3 DNA is TGTGCCATCAGTGAGGGGGAGGGCGATAATCAGCCCCAGCATTTT. Residues: CAISEGEGDNQPQHF. The V call is TRBV10-3, the J call TRBJ1-5; the D is unclear. V shed 2 bases and J shed 4 bases, with 12 bases lying between them. CDR1 is ENHRY and CDR2 is SYGVKD in the germline V gene. The CDR3 covers 15 residues.

This clonotype was counted between two and nine times. The chain combines TRBV20-1 with TRBJ1-1; tentatively, D is TRBD1 (6 bases). V was shortened by 3 bases and J by 10 bases, with 15 bases between the two germline ends. The germline V gene has CDR1 DFQATT and CDR2 SNEGSKA (reference sequence). CDR3 length: 12 amino acids. CDR3 in amino acids: CSASKQGAGAFF. DNA of the CDR3: TGCAGTGCTAGCAAACAGGGTGCGGGAGCTTTCTTT.

This CDR3 is CASSIGTVMNTEAFF. The CDR3 coding sequence is TGTGCCAGCAGCATTGGGACGGTCATGAACACTGAAGCTTTCTTT. V is TRBV5-4 and J is TRBJ1-1, with a possible D match to TRBD1 (5 bases). Germline lookup yields CDR1 SGHNT and CDR2 YYREEE (reference sequence). The CDR3 runs 15 residues. Trimming cost V 4 bases and J 0 bases, with 13 bases left between them.

The V gene is TRBV29-1, the J gene TRBJ2-5, with D tentatively TRBD2 (7 bases). Looked up from germline, CDR1 is SQVTM and CDR2 is ANQGSEA. The CDR3 has 12 residues. The V and J ends lost 5 bases and 4 bases respectively, with 11 bases between them. CDR3 bases: TGCAGCGTTCAGGGAGGGGGAGAGACCCAGTACTTC. This sequence encodes CSVQGGGETQYF.

The chain uses TRBV12-3 or TRBV12-4 and TRBJ1-1; 8 bases agree with TRBD1. The CDR3 has 14 amino acids. J gave up 3 bases and V 6 bases, and 6 bases lay outside the gene matches. CDR3 sequence reads: CASRTTGVDTEAFF. The CDR3 region has the DNA TGTGCCAGCAGAACGACAGGGGTGGACACTGAAGCTTTCTTT.

The rearrangement uses TRBV5-1 and TRBJ2-5; D gene ambiguous. The CDR3 contains 13 residues. V was trimmed by 4 bases and J by 5 bases, leaving 12 bases between them. CDR1 and CDR2 (germline): SGHRS, YFSETQ. CDR3 protein: CASSTDPEETQYF. The CDR3 bases are TGCGCCAGCAGCACAGACCCCGAGGAGACCCAGTACTTC. Together with reference TRBV5-1 and TRBJ2-5, the CDR3 gives the full variable domain: KAGVTQTPRYLIKTRGQQVTLSCSPISGHRSVSWYQQTPGQGLQFLFEYFSETQRNKGNFPGRFSGRQFSNSRSEMNVSTLELGDSALYLCASSTDPEETQYFGPGTRLLVL.